These 20 T cell receptor beta chains were all obtained from the same sample, sequenced in a study of T cells in Graves' hyperthyroidism and ophthalmopathy. From RNA transcripts, TCR beta CDR3 regions were amplified. HTBI primers were used for first-round RT-PCR of the TCR CDR3. A single record per CDR3 protein comes from TCRdb applying MiXCR to the multiplex PCR reads. This table has around 690,000 distinct CDR3 sequences, roughly 17% appearing once. Sequences were obtained from blood. These receptors all come from a man aged 45 to 65 with Graves' hyperthyroidism.

This clonotype has only a few counts. The chain joins TRBV30 to TRBJ2-1, with D tentatively TRBD2 (5 bases). CDR1 is GTSNPN and CDR2 is SVGIG in the germline V gene (reference sequence). CDR3 length equals 12 residues. V lost 2 bases to trimming and J lost 15 bases, with 17 bases between them. The CDR3 protein is CAWSLASSVLFF. The CDR3 nucleotides read TGTGCCTGGAGTCTGGCAAGTAGCGTCCTGTTCTTC.

This clonotype was seen at least ten times. The rearrangement joins TRBV5-1 to TRBJ2-3, with 7 bases identical to TRBD2. V trimming: 4 bases; J trimming: 2 bases; junction bases outside the gene matches: 10. This CDR3 has 16 residues. Germline lookup yields CDR1 SGHRS and CDR2 YFSETQ. The CDR3 here is CASSKPTSTDTDTQYF. The CDR3 DNA reads TGCGCCAGCAGCAAGCCGACTAGCACCGACACAGATACGCAGTATTTT.

This clonotype was recorded many times. This chain joins TRBV20-1 and TRBJ2-1; D might be TRBD1 (5 bases). Germline V gene data show CDR1 as DFQATT and CDR2 as SNEGSKA (reference sequence). The CDR3 loop spans 15 amino acids. Trimming took off 0 bases at V and 4 bases at J, with 13 bases between the two ends. For the CDR3, the DNA is TGCAGTGCTAGAGATGGGGCAGCTCCTTACAATGAGCAGTTCTTC. As protein: CSARDGAAPYNEQFF.

At least ten counts were recorded for this clonotype. The chain uses TRBV29-1 and TRBJ2-5; D gene uncertain. The CDR3 loop spans 12 amino acids. CDR1 is SQVTM and CDR2 is ANQGSEA in the germline V gene. V lost 7 bases and J lost 1, with 10 bases in between. The CDR3 sequence is CSAEPAQETQYF. The CDR3 DNA reads TGCAGCGCTGAGCCAGCCCAAGAGACCCAGTACTTC.

The chain couples TRBV14 to TRBJ2-7; 10 nucleotides agree with TRBD1. V shed 6 bases and J 7 bases; nucleotides not matched to a gene: 9. The CDR3 loop spans 14 amino acids. The germline V gene has CDR1 SGHDN and CDR2 FVKESK. This chain's CDR3 is CASSVGTGAEEQYF. CDR3 nucleotide sequence: TGTGCCAGCAGTGTCGGGACAGGGGCAGAGGAGCAGTACTTC. The full variable domain, in which reference TRBV14 and TRBJ2-7 provide the parts outside the CDR3, is EAGVTQFPSHSVIEKGQTVTLRCDPISGHDNLYWYRRVMGKEIKFLLHFVKESKQDESGMPNNRFLAERTGGTYSTLKVQPAELEDSGVYFCASSVGTGAEEQYFGPGTRLTVT.

This sequence joins TRBV2 and TRBJ1-2; tentatively, D is TRBD1 (6 bases). V dropped 3 bases and J dropped 8 bases, with 10 bases sitting between them. The CDR3 runs to 12 residues. CDR1 is SNHLY, CDR2 FYNNEI, per germline. CDR3 loop: CASSDSGEGYTF. The CDR3 DNA is TGTGCCAGCAGTGATTCAGGGGAAGGCTACACCTTC.

This rearrangement joins TRBV27 to TRBJ1-1; D unclear. Germline CDR1 and CDR2: MNHEY and SMNVEV (reference sequence). This CDR3 spans 14 amino acids. V was trimmed by 5 bases and J by 6 bases, leaving 16 bases between them. CDR3 sequence reads: CASSPRVQRSEAFF. CDR3 nucleotide sequence: TGTGCCAGCAGTCCGAGGGTACAGCGCTCTGAAGCTTTCTTT.

Many counts were recorded for this clonotype. The CDR3 DNA reads as TGTGCCAGCAGCTCTACCGGGACTAGCGAGCACACCGGGGAGCTGTTTTTT. Amino acid sequence: CASSSTGTSEHTGELFF. The genes are TRBV7-9 and TRBJ2-2, with TRBD2 matching over 10 bases. This CDR3 region has 17 residues. Germline V lookup: CDR1 SEHNR, CDR2 FQNEAQ (reference sequence). J was trimmed by 3 bases and V by 4 bases; bases with no gene match: 8.

This clonotype was counted many times. The J gene is TRBJ1-4, the V gene TRBV2; 7 bases line up with TRBD1. The trim removed 5 bases at V and 3 bases at J, leaving 3 bases unmatched. Germline V gene sequence: CDR1 SNHLY, CDR2 FYNNEI. This CDR3 contains 14 residues. The chain's CDR3 is CASSSQGANEKLFF. CDR3 in DNA: TGTGCCAGCAGTTCGCAGGGGGCTAATGAAAAACTGTTTTTT.

The genes are TRBV27 and TRBJ1-2; 11 bases match TRBD1. Germline V gives CDR1 MNHEY, CDR2 SMNVEV (reference sequence). The V gene end was trimmed by 5 bases and the J gene end by 8 bases; junction bases not matched to a gene: 7. CDR3 length: 14 residues. As DNA, the CDR3 is TGTGCCAGCAGTGGCGGGACAGGGGGTTCAGGCTACACCTTC. This codes for CASSGGTGGSGYTF.

This chain connects TRBV7-9 to TRBJ1-2; 9 bases fit TRBD1. The CDR3 has 13 residues. The V and J ends lost 6 bases and 4 bases, in that order; junction bases with no gene match: 3. Per germline, CDR1 SEHNR and CDR2 FQNEAQ (reference sequence). CDR3 region: CASSTGGRYGYTF. CDR3 DNA: TGTGCCAGCAGTACAGGGGGCCGCTATGGCTACACCTTC.

This clonotype has at least ten counts. The chain joins TRBV28 to TRBJ2-1, with D perhaps matching TRBD1 (6 bases). The V and J ends lost 7 bases and 15 bases respectively, with 22 bases between them. The CDR3 extends over 13 amino acids. CDR1 and CDR2 from the germline V gene are MDHEN and SYDVKM. CDR3 in DNA: TGTGCCAGCACCCAGAGGGGGACCCCCAGTGGGTTCTTC. Protein: CASTQRGTPSGFF.

This clonotype was seen repeatedly, ten times or more. The rearrangement joins TRBV2 to TRBJ1-2; no clear D. The V gene's germline CDR1 is SNHLY and CDR2 FYNNEI. Trimming pared 7 bases from V and 3 bases from J, leaving 12 bases between. The CDR3 is 13 amino acids. As DNA, the CDR3 is TGTGCCAGCAAAATGGACGGATACTATGGCTACACCTTC. Its translation: CASKMDGYYGYTF.

This clonotype was recorded many times. The CDR3 nucleotides are TGTGCCAGCGGGGGGACAGTAGAGACCCAGTACTTC. It is translated as CASGGTVETQYF. The chain has TRBV12-3 or TRBV12-4 and TRBJ2-5; D perhaps matches TRBD1 (7 bases). The CDR3 consists of 12 residues. The ends were cut back, 8 bases at V and 4 bases at J, with 11 bases in the middle.

This clonotype came up many times. The chain combines TRBV13 with TRBJ2-3; 10 nucleotides agree with TRBD2. The germline gives CDR1 PRHDT, CDR2 FYEKMQ (reference sequence). The CDR3 extends over 16 amino acids. The J segment lost 5 bases and the V segment lost 0 bases, leaving 5 bases of the junction unmatched. CDR3 residues: CASSLGVQREGDTQYF. CDR3 sequence (DNA): TGTGCCAGCAGCTTAGGAGTCCAGCGGGAGGGAGATACGCAGTATTTT.

The J gene is TRBJ2-1, the V gene TRBV7-6, with a tentative D call TRBD2 (6 bases). Looked up from germline, CDR1 is SGHVS and CDR2 is FNYEAQ. Between the trimmed V and J ends, which lost 5 bases and 0 bases, there was a span of 17 bases. This CDR3 region has 17 residues. The CDR3 nucleotides read TGTGCCAGCAGCCAGCGAGTTGCGGGACGCTCCTACAATGAGCAGTTCTTC. Protein product: CASSQRVAGRSYNEQFF. The full variable domain, rest sourced from reference TRBV7-6 and TRBJ2-1, is GAGVSQSPRYKVTKRGQDVALRCDPISGHVSLYWYRQALGQGPEFLTYFNYEAQQDKSGLPNDRFSAERPEGSISTLTIQRTEQRDSAMYRCASSQRVAGRSYNEQFFGPGTRLTVL.

This clonotype appeared many times. The chain recombines TRBV5-6 with TRBJ1-1, with D perhaps matching TRBD1 (5 bases). Germline V gives CDR1 SGHDT, CDR2 YYEEEE. Trimming pared 0 bases from V and 10 bases from J, leaving 19 bases between. The CDR3 is made up of 15 amino acids. The CDR3 DNA reads TGTGCCAGCAGCTTGGGGATAAGGGGCGCGAAACGAGCTTTCTTT. Residues: CASSLGIRGAKRAFF.

The V and J genes are TRBV28 and TRBJ2-1; 10 positions agree with TRBD1. Germline CDR1 is MDHEN and CDR2 is SYDVKM. J gave up 7 bases and V 4 bases, and 7 bases lay outside the gene matches. The CDR3 is made up of 15 amino acids. DNA of the CDR3: TGTGCCAGCAGTTCCCGGACAGGGGGGCGTAATGAGCAGTTCTTC. It yields the protein CASSSRTGGRNEQFF.

The sample holds many counts of this clonotype. The rearrangement links TRBV19 to TRBJ2-1, with TRBD2 matching 16 bases. The CDR3 length is 16 residues. Trimming removed 11 bases from V and 3 bases from J; junction bases left unmatched: 7. The germline gives CDR1 LNHDA, CDR2 SQIVND (reference sequence). The DNA for the CDR3 is TGTGCCTCCCTGGGACTAGCGGGAGGGATCTACAATGAGCAGTTCTTC. It codes for CASLGLAGGIYNEQFF.

The chain joins TRBV7-9 to TRBJ2-5, with a tentative D call TRBD2 (5 bases). CDR3 length: 14 residues. Deletions cut 6 bases from V and 4 bases from J, with 15 bases between. Germline CDR1 SEHNR, CDR2 FQNEAQ (reference sequence). As DNA, the CDR3 is TGTGCCAGCAGAGCCGGCGCGAGCGGAGAGACCCAGTACTTC. Translated: CASRAGASGETQYF.